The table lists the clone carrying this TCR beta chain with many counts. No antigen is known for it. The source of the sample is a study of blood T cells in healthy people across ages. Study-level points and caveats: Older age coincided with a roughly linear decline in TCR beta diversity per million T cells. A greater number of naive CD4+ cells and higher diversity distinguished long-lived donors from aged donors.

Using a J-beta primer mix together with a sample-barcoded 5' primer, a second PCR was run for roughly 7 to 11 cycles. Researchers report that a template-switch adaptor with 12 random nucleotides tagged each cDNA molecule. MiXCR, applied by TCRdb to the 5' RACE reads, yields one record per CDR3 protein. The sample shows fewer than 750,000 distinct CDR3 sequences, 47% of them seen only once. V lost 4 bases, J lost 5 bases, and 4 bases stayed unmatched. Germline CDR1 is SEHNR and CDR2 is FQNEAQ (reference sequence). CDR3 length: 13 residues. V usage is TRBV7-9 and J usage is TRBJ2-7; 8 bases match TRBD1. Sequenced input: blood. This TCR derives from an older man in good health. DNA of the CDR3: TGTGCCAGCAGCTCCTGGACAGGGCACGAGCAGTACTTC. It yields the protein CASSSWTGHEQYF.